Listed below are T cell receptor beta chains from one sample, sequenced in a study of T cells after yellow fever vaccination. MiXCR was run by TCRdb on the 5' RACE reads, yielding one entry per CDR3 protein. The repertoire holds 610,000 or so distinct CDR3 sequences, with around an eighth as singletons. The input for sequencing was PBMCs, taken on the day of the yellow fever booster vaccination. Receptors originate from a young man who received the YFV17D yellow fever vaccine. The CDR3 runs from the conserved cysteine through the conserved F or W. The D gene is left open where the match is weak. Clone size appears in some rows only: once, few, many, or a class for an expanded clone.

-	TRBJ2-1	TRBD2	TRBV6-4	TGTGCCAGCAGTGACGGGACTACATTCTTAACCAATGAGCAGTTCTTC	CASSDGTTFLTNEQFF
few	TRBJ2-3	-	TRBV7-6	TGTGCCAGCAGCTTAGCTGCGAGTACTAGCACAGATACGCAGTATTTT	CASSLAASTSTDTQYF
many	TRBJ2-7	-	TRBV20-1	TGCAGTGCTACCTCCCCCACAGGGAACTACGAGCAGTACTTC	CSATSPTGNYEQYF
many	TRBJ2-3	TRBD2	TRBV29-1	TGCAGCGTTGAAGATCGTTATAGCGGGGACACAGATACGCAGTATTTT	CSVEDRYSGDTDTQYF
few	TRBJ2-5	TRBD2	TRBV15	TGTGCCACCAGCAGTTATACGGGAGGGGAAGAGACCCAGTACTTC	CATSSYTGGEETQYF
few	TRBJ2-7	-	TRBV6-2/TRBV6-3	TGTGCCAGCAGTTGGATCGACAACTCCTACGAGCAGTACTTC	CASSWIDNSYEQYF
-	TRBJ2-7	TRBD1	TRBV5-1	TGCGCCAGCAGCTCCCAGGACAGGGGTTACGAGCAGTACTTC	CASSSQDRGYEQYF
few	TRBJ2-5	TRBD2	TRBV9	TGTGCCAGCAGCTCCGGGGGACTACCCACACCACAAGAGACCCAGTACTTC	CASSSGGLPTPQETQYF
few	TRBJ2-5	-	TRBV6-1	TGTGCCAGCAGCTTGATCGACAGCTTGCAAGAGACCCAGTACTTC	CASSLIDSLQETQYF
many	TRBJ2-3	TRBD1	TRBV12-3/TRBV12-4	TGTGCCAGCCAACCGCCGGGACAGGGATACGGTACGCAGTATTTT	CASQPPGQGYGTQYF
-	TRBJ2-1	TRBD2	TRBV7-9	TGTGCCAGCAGCCCGGTTGGGGGAGGGAGGAATGAGCAGTTCTTC	CASSPVGGGRNEQFF
few	TRBJ1-3	-	TRBV10-3	TGTGCCACCTACGGTCTAATCTCTGGAAACACCATATATTTT	CATYGLISGNTIYF
-	TRBJ2-4	TRBD2	TRBV5-4	TGTGCCAGCAGCCCTAGCGGAATCAAAAACATTCAGTACTTC	CASSPSGIKNIQYF
few	TRBJ2-1	-	TRBV11-2	TGTGCCAGCAGCTTAGGGTACCGGGGCTCCAGGCTGGGCTCCTACAATGAGCAGTTCTTC	CASSLGYRGSRLGSYNEQFF
few	TRBJ1-1	-	TRBV6-1	TGTGCCAGCAGTGAGAAAGCTTTCTTT	CASSEKAFF
few	TRBJ2-1	-	TRBV19	TGTGCCAGTAGTTCCGCGGGGGCGAATAATGAGCAGTTCTTC	CASSSAGANNEQFF
few	TRBJ2-3	-	TRBV10-1	TGCGCCAGCAGTTTTGGGGCCACCCGTACAGATACGCAGTATTTT	CASSFGATRTDTQYF
-	TRBJ2-7	TRBD2	TRBV7-8	TGTGCCAGCAGCTCCGTCTACGACCCTAGCGGGAGTTACGAGCAGTACTTC	CASSSVYDPSGSYEQYF
-	TRBJ2-4	-	TRBV30	TGTGCCTGGGGGGGCGGTTCTAACATTCAGTACTTC	CAWGGGSNIQYF
many	TRBJ1-5	TRBD1	TRBV6-2/TRBV6-3	TGTGCCAGCACCAGGACGGGACAGGGGAGTCAGCCCCAGCATTTT	CASTRTGQGSQPQHF
-	TRBJ2-1	-	TRBV11-2	TGTGCCAGCAGCTTGGACCTCGCGGGCGTAACCCGCGAGCAGTTCTTC	CASSLDLAGVTREQFF
few	TRBJ2-5	-	TRBV5-1	TGCGCCAGCAGCGTGACCTCTCCGGAGACCCAGTACTTC	CASSVTSPETQYF
few	TRBJ2-7	-	TRBV12-3/TRBV12-4	TGTGCCAGCACCACGGGGGTGACAGGGCAAGGGATCTACGAGCAGTACTTC	CASTTGVTGQGIYEQYF
many	TRBJ1-1	-	TRBV5-1	TGCGCCAGCAGGAGGAGGGAGAACACTGAAGCTTTCTTT	CASRRRENTEAFF
few	TRBJ2-1	-	TRBV29-1	TGCAGCGTTGGGCTAGTCTCCTACAATGAGCAGTTCTTC	CSVGLVSYNEQFF
few	TRBJ1-2	-	TRBV7-9	TGTGCCACGGACAGCTATGGCTACACCTTC	CATDSYGYTF
-	TRBJ2-1	TRBD2	TRBV12-3/TRBV12-4	TGTGCCAGCACCCGACTAGCGGGAGGATTAGAGCAGTTCTTC	CASTRLAGGLEQFF
few	TRBJ2-1	-	TRBV7-9	TGTGCCAGCAGCTTAATGCGGGCCGGTTTGTTCTACAATGAGCAGTTCTTC	CASSLMRAGLFYNEQFF